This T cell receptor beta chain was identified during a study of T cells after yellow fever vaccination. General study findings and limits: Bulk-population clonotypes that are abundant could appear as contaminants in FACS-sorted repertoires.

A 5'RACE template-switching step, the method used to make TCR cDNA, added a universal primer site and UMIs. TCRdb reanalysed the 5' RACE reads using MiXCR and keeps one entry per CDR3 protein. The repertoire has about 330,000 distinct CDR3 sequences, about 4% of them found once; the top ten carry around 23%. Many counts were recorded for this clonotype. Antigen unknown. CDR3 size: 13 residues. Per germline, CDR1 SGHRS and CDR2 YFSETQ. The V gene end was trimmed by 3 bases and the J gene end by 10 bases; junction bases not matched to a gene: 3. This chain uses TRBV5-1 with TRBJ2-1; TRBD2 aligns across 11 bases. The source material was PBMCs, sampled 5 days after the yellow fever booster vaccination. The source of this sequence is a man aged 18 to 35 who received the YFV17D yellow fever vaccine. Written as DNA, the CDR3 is TGCGCCAGCAGCTACCCTAGCGGGGGGGAGCAGTTCTTC. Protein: CASSYPSGGEQFF.